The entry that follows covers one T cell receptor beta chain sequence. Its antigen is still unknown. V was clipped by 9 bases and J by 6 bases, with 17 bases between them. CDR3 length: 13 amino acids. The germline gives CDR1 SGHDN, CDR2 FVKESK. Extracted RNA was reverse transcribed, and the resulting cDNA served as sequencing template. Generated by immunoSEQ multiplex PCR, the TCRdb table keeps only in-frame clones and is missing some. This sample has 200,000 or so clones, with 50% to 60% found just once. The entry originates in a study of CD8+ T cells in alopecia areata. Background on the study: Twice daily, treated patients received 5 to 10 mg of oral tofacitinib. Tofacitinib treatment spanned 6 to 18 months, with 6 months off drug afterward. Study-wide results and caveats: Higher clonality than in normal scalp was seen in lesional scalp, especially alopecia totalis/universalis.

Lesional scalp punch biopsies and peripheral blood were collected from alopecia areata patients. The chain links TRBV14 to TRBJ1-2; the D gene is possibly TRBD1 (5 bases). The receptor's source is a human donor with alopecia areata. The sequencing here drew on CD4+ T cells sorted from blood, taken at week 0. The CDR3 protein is CASNLGRLDGYTF. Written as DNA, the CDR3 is TGTGCCAGTAACCTGGGACGGCTCGATGGCTACACCTTC.